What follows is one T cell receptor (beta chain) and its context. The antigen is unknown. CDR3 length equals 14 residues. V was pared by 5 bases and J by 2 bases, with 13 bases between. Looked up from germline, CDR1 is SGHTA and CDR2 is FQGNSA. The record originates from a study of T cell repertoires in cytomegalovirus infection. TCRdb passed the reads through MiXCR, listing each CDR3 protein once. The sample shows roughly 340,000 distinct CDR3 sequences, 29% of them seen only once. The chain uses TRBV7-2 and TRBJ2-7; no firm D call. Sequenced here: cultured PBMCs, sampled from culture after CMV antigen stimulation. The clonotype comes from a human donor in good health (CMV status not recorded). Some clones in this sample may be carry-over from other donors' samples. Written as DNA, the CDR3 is TGTGCCAGCAGCCAAAGACCAGAGGCCTACGAGCAGTACTTC. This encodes CASSQRPEAYEQYF.